Listed below are T cell receptor beta chains from one sample, sequenced in a study of response to subunit inactivated influenza vaccine. From the RT-PCR reads, TCRdb called clonotypes with MiXCR, one entry per CDR3 protein. In the table there are about 830,000 distinct CDR3 sequences, around a sixth of which are singletons. The sample here was PBMCs from blood, taken approximately 5 days after vaccination. All receptors derive from a man aged 45-65 years who received an inactivated influenza vaccine. CDR3s include the opening cysteine and the closing phenylalanine or tryptophan. Fields, in order: D gene, V gene, J gene, clone size, CDR3 DNA, CDR3 protein. A D gene is named only where the DNA matches it firmly. Clone size is stated in some rows and not others, as once, few, many or a class when expanded.

TRBD1,TRBV5-1,TRBJ1-1,many,TGCGCCAGCAGCTCAGGGGGGACGAACACTGAAGCTTTCTTT,CASSSGGTNTEAFF
.,TRBV4-1,TRBJ2-2,.,TGCGCCAGCAGCCCCATCGACCGTTCGAACACCGGGGAGCTGTTTTTT,CASSPIDRSNTGELFF
.,TRBV20-1,TRBJ2-1,.,TGCAGTGCTAGAGTTAGCGGAACCTCCTACAATGAGCAGTTCTTC,CSARVSGTSYNEQFF
TRBD1,TRBV12-3/TRBV12-4,TRBJ2-2,many,TGTGCCAGCAGTAAGGGACAGGGAATCGACCCCGGGGAGCTGTTTTTT,CASSKGQGIDPGELFF
.,TRBV7-9,TRBJ1-3,.,TGTGCCAGCAGCCCGCGACAGGATTTACCTGGAAACACCATATATTTT,CASSPRQDLPGNTIYF
TRBD2,TRBV11-2,TRBJ2-3,many,TGTGCCAGCAGCTTCTTTACTAGCGGGGGGACTAGCACAGATACGCAGTATTTT,CASSFFTSGGTSTDTQYF
.,TRBV20-1,TRBJ2-5,.,TGCAGTGCTCGCAGGGCCGTACAACGAGGGAATATCCAAGAGACCCAGTACTTC,CSARRAVQRGNIQETQYF
TRBD1,TRBV10-3,TRBJ2-2,many,TGTGCCATCACGGACAGGGAAGGCACCGGGGAGCTGTTTTTT,CAITDREGTGELFF
TRBD2,TRBV20-1,TRBJ2-7,few,TGCAGTGCTACCGCTTCCCGACGCGGGAGGGTGGGCGAGCAGTACTTC,CSATASRRGRVGEQYF
TRBD2,TRBV7-9,TRBJ2-7,.,TGTGCCAGCAGCTTTAGCGGGAGTCTGAACGAGCAGTACTTC,CASSFSGSLNEQYF